What follows are 8 T cell receptor beta chains derived from one specimen sequenced in a study of OX40 agonist ivuxolimab in advanced cancers. Only in-frame clones appear in the TCRdb table, and some are missing; sequencing was by immunoSEQ multiplex PCR. Of about 55,000 clones listed, over 75% are singletons. Sequencing used CD4+ or CD8+ T cells sorted from blood, obtained in a trial of the OX40 agonist ivuxolimab. These receptor sequences come from an adult with an advanced solid tumor such as melanoma, head and neck, liver or kidney cancer.

This chain joins TRBV7-3 and TRBJ2-3, with TRBD2 identical over 8 bases. CDR1 and CDR2 from the germline V gene are SGHTA and FQGTGA. Trimming cost V 0 bases and J 3 bases; bases outside gene matches: 11. The CDR3 runs to 18 residues. The CDR3 is CASSLTFQRGGRTDTQYF. The CDR3 DNA sequence: TGTGCCAGCAGCTTAACGTTCCAGAGAGGCGGGAGGACAGATACGCAGTATTTT.

This rearrangement joins TRBV27 to TRBJ2-5; TRBD1 might be the D (6 bases). Trimming stripped 8 bases from V and 5 bases from J, with 12 bases between. This CDR3 comprises 12 residues. Germline V gene sequence: CDR1 MNHEY, CDR2 SMNVEV (reference sequence). The CDR3 sequence is CASRSGAETQYF. The CDR3 DNA follows: TGTGCCAGCCGGTCAGGGGCGGAGACCCAGTACTTC.

The chain employs TRBV10-1 and TRBJ2-3; 8 nucleotides match TRBD1. The V segment lost 6 bases and the J segment 0 bases; nucleotides outside the gene matches: 5. This CDR3 spans 15 amino acids. Per the germline V gene, CDR1 is WNHNN and CDR2 is SYGVQD (reference sequence). The chain's CDR3 is CASRMGQASTDTQYF. The CDR3 region has the DNA TGCGCCAGCAGGATGGGACAGGCTAGCACAGATACGCAGTATTTT.

This rearrangement joins TRBV5-8 to TRBJ1-5; 8 nucleotides line up with TRBD1. This CDR3 region has 15 residues. With V trimmed by 3 bases and J by 6 bases, 8 bases remained unmatched. Looked up from germline, CDR1 is SGHTS and CDR2 is YDEGEE. CDR3 sequence: CASSYLGTGLQPQHF. The CDR3 DNA sequence: TGTGCCAGCAGCTACCTGGGGACAGGCCTTCAGCCCCAGCATTTT.

This chain uses TRBV27 with TRBJ2-7; 7 nucleotides line up with TRBD1. Germline V gene sequence: CDR1 MNHEY, CDR2 SMNVEV (reference sequence). The trim removed 5 bases at V and 5 bases at J, leaving 9 bases unmatched. The CDR3 contains 14 residues. CDR3: CASSERDSRDEQYF. In nucleotides, the CDR3 is TGTGCCAGCAGTGAACGGGACAGCAGGGACGAGCAGTACTTC.

The chain is built from TRBV7-8 and TRBJ2-7, with a possible D match to TRBD2 (6 bases). V lost 1 base to trimming and J lost 4 bases, with 11 bases between them. This CDR3 region has 14 residues. The V gene's germline CDR1 is SGHVS and CDR2 FQNEAQ. The CDR3 nucleotides read TGTGCCAGCAGCTTAGGGCTAGCGCGGTACGAGCAGTACTTC. This encodes CASSLGLARYEQYF. The whole variable domain, filled in from reference TRBV7-8 and TRBJ2-7, reads GAGVSQSPRYKVAKRGQDVALRCDPISGHVSLFWYQQALGQGPEFLTYFQNEAQLDKSGLPSDRFFAERPEGSVSTLKIQRTQQEDSAVYLCASSLGLARYEQYFGPGTRLTVT.

The gene calls are TRBV6-6 and TRBJ2-3, with D perhaps matching TRBD2 (7 bases). This CDR3 has 15 amino acids. Trimming pared 5 bases from V and 2 bases from J, leaving 14 bases between. Germline V gene sequence: CDR1 MNHNY, CDR2 SVGAGI (reference sequence). CDR3 in DNA: TGTGCCAGCAGTCCTAGGGGGGGTGACACAGATACGCAGTATTTT. It translates to CASSPRGGDTDTQYF.

This clone was picked up one time. This chain connects TRBV19 to TRBJ2-7, with 9 bases lining up with TRBD1. The CDR3 length is 14 residues. V shed 3 bases, J shed 7 bases, and the junction held 7 bases outside the gene matches. In germline, CDR1 is LNHDA, CDR2 SQIVND (reference sequence). The chain's CDR3 is CASSMFGQGREQYF. CDR3 bases: TGTGCCAGTAGTATGTTTGGACAGGGGAGAGAGCAGTACTTC.